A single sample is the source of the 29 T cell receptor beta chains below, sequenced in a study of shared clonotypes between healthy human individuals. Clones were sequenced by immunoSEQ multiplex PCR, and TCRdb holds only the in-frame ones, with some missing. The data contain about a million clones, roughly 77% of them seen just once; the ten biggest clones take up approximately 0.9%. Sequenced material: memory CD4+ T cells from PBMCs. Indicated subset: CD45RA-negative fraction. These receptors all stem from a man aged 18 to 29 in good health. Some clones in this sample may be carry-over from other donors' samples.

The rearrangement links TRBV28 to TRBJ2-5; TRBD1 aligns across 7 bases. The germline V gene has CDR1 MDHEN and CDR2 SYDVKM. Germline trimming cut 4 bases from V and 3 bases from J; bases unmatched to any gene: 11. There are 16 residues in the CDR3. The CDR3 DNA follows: TGTGCCAGCAGTTCTCAAACCCCCGGGACAGAAGAGACCCAGTACTTC. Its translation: CASSSQTPGTEETQYF.

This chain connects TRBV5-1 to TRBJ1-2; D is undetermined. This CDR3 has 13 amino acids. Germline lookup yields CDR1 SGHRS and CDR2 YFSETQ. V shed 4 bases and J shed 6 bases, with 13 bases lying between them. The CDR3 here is CASSGTDRHGYTF. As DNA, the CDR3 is TGCGCCAGCAGCGGCACGGACCGGCATGGCTACACCTTC.

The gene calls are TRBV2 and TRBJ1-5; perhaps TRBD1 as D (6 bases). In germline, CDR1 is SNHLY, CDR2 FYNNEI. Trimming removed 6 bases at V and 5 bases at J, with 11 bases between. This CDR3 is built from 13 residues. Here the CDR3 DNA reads TGTGCCAGCAGGGTCGGACAGTATCAGCCCCAGCATTTT. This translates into CASRVGQYQPQHF.

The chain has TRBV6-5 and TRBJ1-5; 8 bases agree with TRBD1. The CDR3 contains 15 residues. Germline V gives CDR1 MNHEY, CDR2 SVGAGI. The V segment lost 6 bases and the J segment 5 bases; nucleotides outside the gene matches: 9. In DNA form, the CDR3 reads TGTGCCAGCAGGAGACAGGGGATGACGGATCAGCCCCAGCATTTT. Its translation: CASRRQGMTDQPQHF.

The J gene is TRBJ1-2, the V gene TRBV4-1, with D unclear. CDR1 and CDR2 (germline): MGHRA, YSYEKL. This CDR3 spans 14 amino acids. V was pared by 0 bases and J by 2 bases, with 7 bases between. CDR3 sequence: CASSQDVNNYGYTF. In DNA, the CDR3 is TGCGCCAGCAGCCAAGATGTGAACAACTATGGCTACACCTTC.

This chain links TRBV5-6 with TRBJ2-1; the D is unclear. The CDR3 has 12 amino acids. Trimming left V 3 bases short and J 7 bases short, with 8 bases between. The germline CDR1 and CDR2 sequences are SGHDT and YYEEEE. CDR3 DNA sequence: TGTGCCAGCAGCTCTGGGTTGAATGAGCAGTTCTTC. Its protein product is CASSSGLNEQFF.

The CDR3 coding sequence is TGTGCCAGCAGTTACTCTCGGCAGGGTATGGAGACCCAGTACTTC. Protein: CASSYSRQGMETQYF. The rearrangement links TRBV6-6 to TRBJ2-5, with D possibly TRBD1 on 5 matching bases. Germline-derived CDR1 and CDR2 are MNHNY and SVGAGI (reference sequence). CDR3 length equals 15 residues. Trimming stripped 0 bases from V and 5 bases from J, with 13 bases between.

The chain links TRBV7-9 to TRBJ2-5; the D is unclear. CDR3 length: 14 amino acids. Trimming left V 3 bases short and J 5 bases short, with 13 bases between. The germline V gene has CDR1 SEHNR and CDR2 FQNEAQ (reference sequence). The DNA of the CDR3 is TGTGCCAGCAGCTTGAACACCAATGAGGAGACCCAGTACTTC. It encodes CASSLNTNEETQYF.

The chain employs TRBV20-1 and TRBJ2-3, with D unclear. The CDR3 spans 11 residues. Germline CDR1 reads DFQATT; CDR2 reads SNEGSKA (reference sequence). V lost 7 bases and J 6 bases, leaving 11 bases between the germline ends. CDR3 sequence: CSGIAVDTQYF. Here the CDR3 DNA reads TGCAGTGGTATAGCCGTTGATACGCAGTATTTT.

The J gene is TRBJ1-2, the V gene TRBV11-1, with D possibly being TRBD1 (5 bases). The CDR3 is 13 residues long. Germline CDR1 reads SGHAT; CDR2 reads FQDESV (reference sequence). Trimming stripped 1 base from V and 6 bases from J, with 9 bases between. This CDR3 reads CASSLDIGDGYTF. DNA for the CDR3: TGTGCCAGCAGCTTAGACATAGGGGATGGCTACACCTTC.

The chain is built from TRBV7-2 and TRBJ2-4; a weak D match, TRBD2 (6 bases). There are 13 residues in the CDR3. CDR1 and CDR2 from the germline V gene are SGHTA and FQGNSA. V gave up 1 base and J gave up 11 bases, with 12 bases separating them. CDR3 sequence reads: CASSLVGGGVQYF. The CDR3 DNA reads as TGTGCCAGCAGCTTAGTGGGCGGAGGGGTTCAGTACTTC.

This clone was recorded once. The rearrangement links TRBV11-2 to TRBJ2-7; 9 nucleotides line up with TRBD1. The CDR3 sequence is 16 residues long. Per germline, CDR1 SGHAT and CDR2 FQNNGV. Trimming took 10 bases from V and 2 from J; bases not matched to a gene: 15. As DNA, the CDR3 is TGTGCCAACTCACTACAGGGGGCGGACGTAGCCTACGAGCAGTACTTC. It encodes CANSLQGADVAYEQYF. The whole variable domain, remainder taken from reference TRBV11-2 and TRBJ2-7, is EAGVAQSPRYKIIEKRQSVAFWCNPISGHATLYWYQQILGQGPKLLIQFQNNGVVDDSQLPKDRFSAERLKGVDSTLKIQPAKLEDSAVYLCANSLQGADVAYEQYFGPGTRLTVT.

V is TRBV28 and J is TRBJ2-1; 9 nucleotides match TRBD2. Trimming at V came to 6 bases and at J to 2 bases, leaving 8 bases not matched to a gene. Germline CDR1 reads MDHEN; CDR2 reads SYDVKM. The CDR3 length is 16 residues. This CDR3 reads CASRAGSGGTYNEQFF. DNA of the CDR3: TGTGCCAGCAGAGCCGGAAGCGGGGGGACCTACAATGAGCAGTTCTTC.

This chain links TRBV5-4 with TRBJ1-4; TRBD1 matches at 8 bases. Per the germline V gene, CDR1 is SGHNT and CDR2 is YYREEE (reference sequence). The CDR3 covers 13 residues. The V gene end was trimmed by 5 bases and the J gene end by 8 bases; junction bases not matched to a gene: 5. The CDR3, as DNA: TGTGCCAGCAGAGCAGGGGGCGGCGAAAAACTGTTTTTT. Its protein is CASRAGGGEKLFF. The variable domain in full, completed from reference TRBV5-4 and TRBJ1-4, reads ETGVTQSPTHLIKTRGQQVTLRCSSQSGHNTVSWYQQALGQGPQFIFQYYREEENGRGNFPPRFSGLQFPNYSSELNVNALELDDSALYLCASRAGGGEKLFFGSGTQLSVL.

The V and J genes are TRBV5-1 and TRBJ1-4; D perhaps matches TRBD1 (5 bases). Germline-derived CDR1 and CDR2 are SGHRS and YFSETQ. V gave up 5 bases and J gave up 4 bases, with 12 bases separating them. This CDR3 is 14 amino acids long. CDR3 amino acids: CASRETGLNEKLFF. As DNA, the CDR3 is TGCGCCAGCAGGGAAACAGGCCTTAATGAAAAACTGTTTTTT.

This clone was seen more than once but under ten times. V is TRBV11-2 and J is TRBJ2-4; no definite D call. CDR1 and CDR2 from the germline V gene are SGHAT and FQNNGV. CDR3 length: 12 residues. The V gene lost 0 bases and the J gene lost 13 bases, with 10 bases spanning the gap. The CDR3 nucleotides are TGTGCCAGCAGCTTAGATCCCAGGTTGCAGTACTTC. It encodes CASSLDPRLQYF.

The chain's CDR3 is CATRGASYEQYF. In nucleotides, the CDR3 is TGTGCCACAAGGGGGGCTTCCTACGAGCAGTACTTC. The V gene is TRBV10-3, the J gene TRBJ2-7; tentatively, D is TRBD1 or TRBD2 (6 bases each). The CDR3 totals 12 residues. V was pared by 10 bases and J by 1 base, with 11 bases between. Germline CDR1 ENHRY, CDR2 SYGVKD.

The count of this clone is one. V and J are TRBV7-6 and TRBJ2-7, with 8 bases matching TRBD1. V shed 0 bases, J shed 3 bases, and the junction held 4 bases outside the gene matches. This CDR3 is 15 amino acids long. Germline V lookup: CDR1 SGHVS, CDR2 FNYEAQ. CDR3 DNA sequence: TGTGCCAGCAGCTTAGCGACAGGGGCCGGCTACGAGCAGTACTTC. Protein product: CASSLATGAGYEQYF. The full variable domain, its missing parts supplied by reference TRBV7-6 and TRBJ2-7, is GAGVSQSPRYKVTKRGQDVALRCDPISGHVSLYWYRQALGQGPEFLTYFNYEAQQDKSGLPNDRFSAERPEGSISTLTIQRTEQRDSAMYRCASSLATGAGYEQYFGPGTRLTVT.

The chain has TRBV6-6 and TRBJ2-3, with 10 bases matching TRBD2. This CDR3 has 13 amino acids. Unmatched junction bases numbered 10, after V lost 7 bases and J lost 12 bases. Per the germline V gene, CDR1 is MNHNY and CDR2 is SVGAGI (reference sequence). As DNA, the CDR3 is TGTGCCAGCAACCCCCAGCGGGAGGGCCTACAGTATTTT. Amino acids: CASNPQREGLQYF.

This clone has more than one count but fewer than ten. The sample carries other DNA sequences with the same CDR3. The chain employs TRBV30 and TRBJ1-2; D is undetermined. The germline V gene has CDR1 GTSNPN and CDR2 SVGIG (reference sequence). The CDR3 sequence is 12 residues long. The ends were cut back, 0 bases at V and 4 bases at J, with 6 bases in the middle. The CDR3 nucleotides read TGTGCCTGGAGTGTACATAGCTATGGCTACACCTTC. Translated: CAWSVHSYGYTF. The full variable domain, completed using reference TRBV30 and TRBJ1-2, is SQTIHQWPATLVQPVGSPLSLECTVEGTSNPNLYWYRQAAGRGLQLLFYSVGIGQISSEVPQNLSASRPQDRQFILSSKKLLLSDSGFYLCAWSVHSYGYTFGSGTRLTVV.

CDR3 in amino acids: CASSTRDSYEQYF. The DNA of the CDR3 is TGTGCCAGTAGTACCCGGGACAGCTACGAGCAGTACTTC. V is TRBV19 and J is TRBJ2-7; TRBD1 agrees at 7 bases. Trimming cost V 4 bases and J 3 bases; bases outside gene matches: 3. CDR1 LNHDA and CDR2 SQIVND come from the germline V gene (reference sequence). CDR3 length: 13 amino acids.

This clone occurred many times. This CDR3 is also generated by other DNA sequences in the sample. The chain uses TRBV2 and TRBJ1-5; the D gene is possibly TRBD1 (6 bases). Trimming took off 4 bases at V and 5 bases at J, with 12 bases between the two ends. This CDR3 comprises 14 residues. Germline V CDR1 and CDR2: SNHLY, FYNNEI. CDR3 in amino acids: CASSGQGRDQPQHF. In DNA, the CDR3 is TGTGCCAGCAGTGGGCAGGGGCGAGATCAGCCCCAGCATTTT.

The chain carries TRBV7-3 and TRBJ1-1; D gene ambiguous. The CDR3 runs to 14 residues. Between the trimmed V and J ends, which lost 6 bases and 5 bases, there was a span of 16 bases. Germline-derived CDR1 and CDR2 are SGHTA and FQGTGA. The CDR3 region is CASSKSAVGTEAFF. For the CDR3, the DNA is TGTGCCAGCAGTAAATCGGCCGTTGGGACTGAAGCTTTCTTT. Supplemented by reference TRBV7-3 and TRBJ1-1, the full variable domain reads GAGVSQTPSNKVTEKGKYVELRCDPISGHTALYWYRQSLGQGPEFLIYFQGTGAADDSGLPNDRFFAVRPEGSVSTLKIQRTERGDSAVYLCASSKSAVGTEAFFGQGTRLTVV.

The CDR3 loop is CASSLRASSYNEQFF. The CDR3 nucleotides are TGTGCCAGCAGCTTACGAGCAAGCTCCTACAATGAGCAGTTCTTC. The chain couples TRBV7-9 to TRBJ2-1; D is unclear. Germline V gives CDR1 SEHNR, CDR2 FQNEAQ (reference sequence). The CDR3 length is 15 residues. Deletions cut 2 bases from V and 0 bases from J, with 8 bases between.

The CDR3 nucleotides read TGTGCCAGCAGTAAAGACAGGGGATTAGGGAATCAGCCCCAGCATTTT. It yields the protein CASSKDRGLGNQPQHF. This chain uses TRBV27 with TRBJ1-5, with TRBD1 matching over 8 bases. Germline V lookup: CDR1 MNHEY, CDR2 SMNVEV (reference sequence). CDR3 length: 16 residues. Germline trimming cut 5 bases from V and 4 bases from J; bases unmatched to any gene: 10.

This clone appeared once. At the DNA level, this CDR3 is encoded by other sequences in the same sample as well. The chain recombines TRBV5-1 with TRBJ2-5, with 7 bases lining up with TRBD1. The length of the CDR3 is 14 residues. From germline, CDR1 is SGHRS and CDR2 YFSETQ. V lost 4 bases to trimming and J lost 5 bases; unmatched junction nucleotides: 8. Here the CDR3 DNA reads TGCGCCAGCAGCACCGGACAGGCAGGGGAGACCCAGTACTTC. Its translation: CASSTGQAGETQYF.

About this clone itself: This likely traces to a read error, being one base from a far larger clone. The CDR3: CASSLSTSGSYNEQFF. CDR3 nucleotides: TGCGCCAGCAGCCTCTCGACTAGCGGGAGCTACAATGAGCAGTTCTTC. The chain combines TRBV4-3 with TRBJ2-1; 12 bases are shared with TRBD2. The CDR3 runs to 16 residues. Per the germline V gene, CDR1 is LGHNA and CDR2 is YSLEER. J lost 3 bases, V lost 4 bases, and 4 bases had no gene match.

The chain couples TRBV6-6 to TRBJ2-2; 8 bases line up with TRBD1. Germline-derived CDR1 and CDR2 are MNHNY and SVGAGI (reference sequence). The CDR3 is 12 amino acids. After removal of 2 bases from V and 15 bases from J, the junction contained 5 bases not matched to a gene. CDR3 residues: CASSYDRGLLFF. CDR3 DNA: TGTGCCAGCAGTTACGACAGGGGATTGTTGTTTTTT.

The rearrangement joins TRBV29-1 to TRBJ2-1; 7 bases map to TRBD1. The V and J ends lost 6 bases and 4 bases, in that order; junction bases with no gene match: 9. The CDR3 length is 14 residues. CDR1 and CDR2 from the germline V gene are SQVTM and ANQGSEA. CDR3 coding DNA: TGCAGCGTCCGGACAGGTCTGGTGTACAATGAGCAGTTCTTC. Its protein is CSVRTGLVYNEQFF.